What follows is one T cell receptor (beta chain) and its context. This sequence may be a read error, since a much larger clone differs from it by one base. From RNA, the CDR3 regions of TCR beta chains were amplified and sequenced. HTBI-primed first-round RT-PCR preceded second-round multiplex PCR. TCRdb itself ran the multiplex PCR reads through MiXCR, one entry per CDR3 protein. Of more than 1,000,000 distinct CDR3 sequences in the sample, less than 45% were seen once. This record belongs to a study of Graves' ophthalmopathy and Graves' hyperthyroidism. Study overall: A follow-up of 18 months without ophthalmopathy meant that hyperthyroidism was stable.

CDR3 size: 12 residues. Germline CDR1 is DFQATT and CDR2 is SNEGSKA (reference sequence). The V call is TRBV20-1, the J call TRBJ1-1; a possible D gene is TRBD1 (6 bases). Source material: peripheral blood or thyroid tissue (not recorded which). This TCR was recovered from an adult man with Graves' hyperthyroidism. The CDR3 DNA is TGCAGTGCTAAGAGGGGGAATTCTGACGCTTTCTTT. It translates to CSAKRGNSDAFF.